The T cell receptor beta chain under discussion was sequenced for a study of vaccination and CD4 T cells after COVID-19. Germline values: CDR1 GTSNPN, CDR2 SVGIG (reference sequence). Deletions cut 0 bases from V and 1 base from J, with 12 bases between. The CDR3 has 16 amino acids. This clonotype occurred a few times. Its antigen is not known. Sequenced with the Oncomine TCR Beta short-read assay was DNA taken from cultured CD4+ T cells. TCRdb analysed the PCR reads with MiXCR anew, one entry per CDR3 protein. The sample has about 20,000 distinct CDR3 sequences, 40% to 50% seen once. Indicated treatment: approximately 9-day PBMC culture with coronavirus spike peptide pools or control peptides (ViraFEST assay).

This sequence originates from a human donor who had recovered from COVID-19. Input material: CD4+ T cells from blood, cultured in vitro. J is TRBJ2-2 and V is TRBV30; a possible D gene is TRBD2 (6 bases). The CDR3 DNA reads TGTGCCTGGAGTGTAATGCGGGGTCTGAACACCGGGGAGCTGTTTTTT. The encoded protein is CAWSVMRGLNTGELFF.